A single sample is the source of the 11 T cell receptor beta chains below, sequenced in a study of blood T cells in healthy people across ages. Combining a sample-barcoded 5' primer with a J-beta primer mix, a second PCR ran for about 6 to 11 cycles. TCRdb re-called the 5' RACE reads with MiXCR, one entry per CDR3 protein. The sample has about 400,000 distinct CDR3 sequences; roughly half are singletons. Material for sequencing was blood. The source of these receptors is a man in his fifties or sixties in good health.

The chain carries TRBV11-3 and TRBJ1-2; D uncertain. Trimming took off 5 bases at V and 4 bases at J, with 11 bases between the two ends. Germline V lookup: CDR1 SGHNT, CDR2 YENEEA. The CDR3 consists of 13 residues. The CDR3 protein is CASSGVAGYGYTF. CDR3 in DNA: TGTGCCAGCAGCGGCGTGGCTGGCTATGGCTACACCTTC.

The genes are TRBV18 and TRBJ2-1; tentative D call: TRBD2 (6 bases). Germline CDR1 is KGHSH and CDR2 is LQKENI. With 8 bases removed from V and 3 bases from J, the gap between germline ends came to 14 bases. The CDR3 extends over 14 amino acids. CDR3 amino acids: CASARESVYNEQFF. The CDR3 coding sequence is TGTGCCAGCGCTCGGGAGTCGGTCTACAATGAGCAGTTCTTC.

This clonotype was seen only once. This chain links TRBV5-1 with TRBJ2-3; D uncertain. Per germline, CDR1 SGHRS and CDR2 YFSETQ. V was pared by 4 bases and J by 4 bases, with 16 bases between. The CDR3 has 15 amino acids. In DNA, the CDR3 is TGCGCCAGCAGCCACCGACGGGCTGGTGCAGATACGCAGTATTTT. It translates to CASSHRRAGADTQYF.

The chain uses TRBV20-1 and TRBJ2-3, with D maybe TRBD2 (6 bases). Per germline, CDR1 DFQATT and CDR2 SNEGSKA (reference sequence). Trimming stripped 6 bases from V and 4 bases from J, with 17 bases between. The CDR3 length is 14 residues. The chain's CDR3 is CSARSPTRPDTQYF. The CDR3 coding sequence is TGCAGTGCCAGATCCCCGACTAGGCCAGATACGCAGTATTTT.

This chain joins TRBV7-2 and TRBJ2-3; 12 bases are shared with TRBD2. With V trimmed by 7 bases and J by 2 bases, 7 bases remained unmatched. Per the germline V gene, CDR1 is SGHTA and CDR2 is FQGNSA. CDR3 length: 16 residues. CDR3 amino acids: CASIPGLAGTTDTQYF. The CDR3 DNA sequence: TGTGCCAGCATTCCTGGACTAGCGGGAACCACAGATACGCAGTATTTT.

About this clonotype: Mismatch with germline at one junction end may stem from a read error. The chain is built from TRBV6-2 or TRBV6-3 and TRBJ1-5; D remains ambiguous. Germline CDR1 MNHEY, CDR2 SVGEGT. The CDR3 has 14 residues. CDR3 nucleotides: TGTGCCCGCAGGTCGTCGGGTGGAAGTCAGCCCCAGCATTTT. Residues: CARRSSGGSQPQHF.

This chain joins TRBV4-2 and TRBJ2-3; 9 bases map to TRBD1. This CDR3 has 15 amino acids. V lost 1 base to trimming and J lost 6 bases; unmatched junction nucleotides: 5. The V gene's germline CDR1 is LGHNA and CDR2 YNFKEQ. The DNA of the CDR3 is TGTGCCAGCAGCCAAGGGACAGGGGCTAAGGATACGCAGTATTTT. As protein: CASSQGTGAKDTQYF.

The chain employs TRBV15 and TRBJ2-2; TRBD2 aligns across 8 bases. CDR1 LNHNV and CDR2 YYDKDF come from the germline V gene (reference sequence). The CDR3 is 15 residues long. V dropped 6 bases and J dropped 0; count of bases not matched to a gene: 3. CDR3 sequence (DNA): TGTGCCACCAGAGGCGGGGGGCCGAACACCGGGGAGCTGTTTTTT. This gives the protein CATRGGGPNTGELFF.

There are a few counts of this clonotype. The chain uses TRBV6-4 and TRBJ2-3; 9 bases agree with TRBD2. The CDR3 loop spans 15 amino acids. The trim removed 2 bases at V and 5 bases at J, leaving 5 bases unmatched. Germline assignment: CDR1 MRHNA and CDR2 SNTAGT. The DNA for the CDR3 is TGTGCCAGCAGTGACGGCGGGAGGGGTGGAGATACGCAGTATTTT. It codes for CASSDGGRGGDTQYF.

The rearrangement uses TRBV3-1 and TRBJ2-7; TRBD1 matches at 9 bases. The trim removed 1 base at V and 2 bases at J, leaving 9 bases unmatched. Germline V CDR1 and CDR2: LGHDT, YNNKEL (reference sequence). The CDR3 has 17 amino acids. CDR3 coding DNA: TGTGCCAGCAGCCAAGCAACAGGGGGCGCGAACGCCTACGAGCAGTACTTC. Translating it yields CASSQATGGANAYEQYF.

V usage is TRBV6-2 or TRBV6-3 and J usage is TRBJ2-1; D is ambiguous. The ends were cut back, 0 bases at V and 3 bases at J, with 3 bases in the middle. The CDR3 runs 13 residues. Germline CDR1 MNHEY, CDR2 SVGEGT. The CDR3 sequence: CASSYSDYNEQFF. The DNA for the CDR3 is TGTGCCAGCAGTTACTCGGACTACAATGAGCAGTTCTTC.